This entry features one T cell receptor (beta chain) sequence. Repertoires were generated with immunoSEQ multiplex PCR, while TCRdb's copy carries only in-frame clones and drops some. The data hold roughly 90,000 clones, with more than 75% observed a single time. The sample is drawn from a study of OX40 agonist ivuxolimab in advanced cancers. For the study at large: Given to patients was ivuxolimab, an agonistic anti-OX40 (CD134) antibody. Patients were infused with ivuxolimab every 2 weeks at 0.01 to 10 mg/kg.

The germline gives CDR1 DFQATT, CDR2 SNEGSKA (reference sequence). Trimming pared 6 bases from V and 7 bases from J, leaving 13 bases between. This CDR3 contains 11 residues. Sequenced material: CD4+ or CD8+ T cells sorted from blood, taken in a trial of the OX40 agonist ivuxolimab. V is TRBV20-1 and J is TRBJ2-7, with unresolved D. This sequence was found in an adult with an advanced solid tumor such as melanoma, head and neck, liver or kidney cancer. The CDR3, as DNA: TGCAGTGCCAAGGCCCTACTTGAGCAGTACTTC. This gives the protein CSAKALLEQYF.